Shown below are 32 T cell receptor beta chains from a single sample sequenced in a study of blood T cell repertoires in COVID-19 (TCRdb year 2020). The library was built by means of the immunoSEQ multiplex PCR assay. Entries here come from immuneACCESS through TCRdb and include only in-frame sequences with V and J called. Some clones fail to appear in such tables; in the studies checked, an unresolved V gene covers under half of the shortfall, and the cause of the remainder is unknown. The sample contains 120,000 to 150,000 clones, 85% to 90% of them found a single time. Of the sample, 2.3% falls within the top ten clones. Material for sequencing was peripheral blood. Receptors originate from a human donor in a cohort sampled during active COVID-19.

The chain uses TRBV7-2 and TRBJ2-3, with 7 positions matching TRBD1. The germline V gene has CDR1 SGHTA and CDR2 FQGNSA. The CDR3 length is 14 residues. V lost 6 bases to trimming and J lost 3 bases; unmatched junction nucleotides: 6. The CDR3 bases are TGTGCCAGCAGAACTGGGACAGCAACAGATACGCAGTATTTT. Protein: CASRTGTATDTQYF.

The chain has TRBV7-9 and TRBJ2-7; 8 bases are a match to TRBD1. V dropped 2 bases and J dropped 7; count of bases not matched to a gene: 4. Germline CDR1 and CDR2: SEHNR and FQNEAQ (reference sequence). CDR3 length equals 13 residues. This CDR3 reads CASSLHGTGEQYF. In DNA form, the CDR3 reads TGTGCCAGCAGCTTACACGGGACAGGAGAGCAGTACTTC.

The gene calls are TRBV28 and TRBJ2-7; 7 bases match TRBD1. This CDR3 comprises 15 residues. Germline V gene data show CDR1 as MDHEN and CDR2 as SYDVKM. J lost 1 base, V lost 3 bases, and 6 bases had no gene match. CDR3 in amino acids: CASSLARQGSYEQYF. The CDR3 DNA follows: TGTGCCAGCAGTTTGGCCCGACAGGGTTCCTACGAGCAGTACTTC. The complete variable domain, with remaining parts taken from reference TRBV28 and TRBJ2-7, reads DVKVTQSSRYLVKRTGEKVFLECVQDMDHENMFWYRQDPGLGLRLIYFSYDVKMKEKGDIPEGYSVSREKKERFSLILESASTNQTSMYLCASSLARQGSYEQYFGPGTRLTVT.

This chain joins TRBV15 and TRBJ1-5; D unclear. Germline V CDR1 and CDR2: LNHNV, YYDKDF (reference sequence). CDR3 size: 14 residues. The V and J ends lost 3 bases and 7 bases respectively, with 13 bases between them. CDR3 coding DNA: TGTGCCACCAGCAGGGGCGGGGTTTTCCAGCCCCAGCATTTT. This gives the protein CATSRGGVFQPQHF.

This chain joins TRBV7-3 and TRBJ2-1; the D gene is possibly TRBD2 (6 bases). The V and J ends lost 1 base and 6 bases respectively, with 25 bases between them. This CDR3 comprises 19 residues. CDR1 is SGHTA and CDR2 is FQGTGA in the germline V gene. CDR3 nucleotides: TGTGCCAGCAGCTTAATAGGTACTGGTAGGCCCCGCGGGATCAATGAGCAGTTCTTC. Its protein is CASSLIGTGRPRGINEQFF.

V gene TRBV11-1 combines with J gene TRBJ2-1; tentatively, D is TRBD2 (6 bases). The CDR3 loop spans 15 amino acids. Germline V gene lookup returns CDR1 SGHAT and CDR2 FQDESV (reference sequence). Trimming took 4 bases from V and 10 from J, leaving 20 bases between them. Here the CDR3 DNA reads TGTGCCAGCAGCTATACCTCACCGGGGGTCTTGGAGCAGTTCTTC. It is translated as CASSYTSPGVLEQFF.

In DNA, the CDR3 is TGTGCCAGCAGCTTAGTACCTGCGGGGGGGCCTTCAGATACGCAGTATTTT. Protein sequence: CASSLVPAGGPSDTQYF. The chain links TRBV7-2 to TRBJ2-3; the match to TRBD2 covers 9 bases. Germline V gives CDR1 SGHTA, CDR2 FQGNSA. The CDR3 is 17 amino acids. Trimming took 1 base from V and 4 from J; bases not matched to a gene: 9.

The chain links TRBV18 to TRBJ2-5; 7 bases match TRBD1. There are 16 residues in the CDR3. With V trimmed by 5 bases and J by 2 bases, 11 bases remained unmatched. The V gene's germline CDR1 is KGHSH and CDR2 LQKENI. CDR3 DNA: TGTGCCAGCTCATCTCGACAGGGCTCGGGTCAAGAGACCCAGTACTTC. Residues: CASSSRQGSGQETQYF.

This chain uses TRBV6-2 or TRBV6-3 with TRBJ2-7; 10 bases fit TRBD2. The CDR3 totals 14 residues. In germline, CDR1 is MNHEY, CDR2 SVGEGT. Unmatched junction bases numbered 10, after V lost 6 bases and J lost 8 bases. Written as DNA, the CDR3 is TGTGCCAGCAGCCCCCCGGGACTAGCGTTTAAGCAGTACTTC. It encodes CASSPPGLAFKQYF.

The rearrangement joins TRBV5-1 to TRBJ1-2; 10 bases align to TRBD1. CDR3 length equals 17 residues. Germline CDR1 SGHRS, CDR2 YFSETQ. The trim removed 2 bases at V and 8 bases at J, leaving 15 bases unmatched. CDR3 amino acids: CASSLTFVGQGFFGYTF. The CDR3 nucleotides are TGCGCCAGCAGCTTAACGTTCGTGGGACAGGGGTTTTTCGGCTACACCTTC. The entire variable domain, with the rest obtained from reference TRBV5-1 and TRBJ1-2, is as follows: KAGVTQTPRYLIKTRGQQVTLSCSPISGHRSVSWYQQTPGQGLQFLFEYFSETQRNKGNFPGRFSGRQFSNSRSEMNVSTLELGDSALYLCASSLTFVGQGFFGYTFGSGTRLTVV.

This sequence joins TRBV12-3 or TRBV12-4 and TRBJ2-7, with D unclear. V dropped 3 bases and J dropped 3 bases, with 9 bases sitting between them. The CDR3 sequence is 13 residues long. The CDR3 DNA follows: TGTGCCAGCAGTTTGGGCCGGAACTACGAGCAGTACTTC. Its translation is CASSLGRNYEQYF.

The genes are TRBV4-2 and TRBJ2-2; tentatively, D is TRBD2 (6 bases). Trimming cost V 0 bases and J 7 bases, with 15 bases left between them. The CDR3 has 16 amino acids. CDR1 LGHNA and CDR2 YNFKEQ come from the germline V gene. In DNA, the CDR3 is TGTGCCAGCAGCCAAGATGAATGGGACTCCAGCGGGGAGCTGTTTTTT. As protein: CASSQDEWDSSGELFF.

The CDR3: CASSVESPLPPHF. CDR3 in DNA: TGTGCCAGCAGCGTGGAGTCCCCCTTGCCACCCCACTTT. The J gene is TRBJ1-6, the V gene TRBV7-2; D gene uncertain. CDR1 and CDR2 (germline): SGHTA, FQGNSA. V lost 5 bases and J 18 bases, leaving 20 bases between the germline ends. The CDR3 consists of 13 residues.

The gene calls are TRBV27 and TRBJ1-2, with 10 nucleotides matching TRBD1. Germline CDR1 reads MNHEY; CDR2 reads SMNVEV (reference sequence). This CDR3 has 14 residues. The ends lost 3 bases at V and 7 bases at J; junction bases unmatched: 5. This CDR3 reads CASSLLGQGFGYTF. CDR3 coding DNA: TGTGCCAGCAGTTTGCTGGGACAGGGGTTTGGCTACACCTTC.

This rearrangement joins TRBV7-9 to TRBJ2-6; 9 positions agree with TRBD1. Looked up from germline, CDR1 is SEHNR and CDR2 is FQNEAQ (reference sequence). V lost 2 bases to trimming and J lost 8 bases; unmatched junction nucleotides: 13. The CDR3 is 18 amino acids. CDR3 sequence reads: CASSLFRTGDKRTNVLTF. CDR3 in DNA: TGTGCCAGCAGCTTATTTAGGACAGGGGATAAAAGGACCAACGTCCTGACTTTC.

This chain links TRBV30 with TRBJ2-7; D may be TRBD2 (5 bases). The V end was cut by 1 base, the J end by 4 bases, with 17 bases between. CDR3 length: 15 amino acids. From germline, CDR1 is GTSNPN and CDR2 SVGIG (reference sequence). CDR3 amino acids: CAWSGGSRTRYEQYF. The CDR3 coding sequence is TGTGCCTGGAGTGGAGGGTCGCGTACCCGGTACGAGCAGTACTTC.

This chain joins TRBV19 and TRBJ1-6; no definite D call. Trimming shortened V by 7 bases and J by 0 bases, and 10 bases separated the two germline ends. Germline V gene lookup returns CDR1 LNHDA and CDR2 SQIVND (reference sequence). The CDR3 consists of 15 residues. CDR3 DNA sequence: TGTGCCAGTACCGCGGATAGCTCCTATAATTCACCCCTCCACTTT. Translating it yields CASTADSSYNSPLHF. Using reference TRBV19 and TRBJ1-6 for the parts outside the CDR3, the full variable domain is DGGITQSPKYLFRKEGQNVTLSCEQNLNHDAMYWYRQDPGQGLRLIYYSQIVNDFQKGDIAEGYSVSREKKESFPLTVTSAQKNPTAFYLCASTADSSYNSPLHFGNGTRLTVT.

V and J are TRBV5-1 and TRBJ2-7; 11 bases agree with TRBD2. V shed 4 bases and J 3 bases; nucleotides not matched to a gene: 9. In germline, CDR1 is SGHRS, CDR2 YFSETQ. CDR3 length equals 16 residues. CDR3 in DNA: TGCGCCAGCAGCGTGGCCCCGACTAGCGGGGTCTACGAGCAGTACTTC. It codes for CASSVAPTSGVYEQYF.

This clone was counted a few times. CDR3 amino acids: CASSQAPNQPQHF. CDR3 sequence (DNA): TGCGCCAGCAGCCAAGCTCCTAATCAGCCCCAGCATTTT. The V gene is TRBV4-1, the J gene TRBJ1-5; D not resolved. The CDR3 runs to 13 residues. Germline CDR1 MGHRA, CDR2 YSYEKL. Trimming took off 1 base at V and 4 bases at J, with 5 bases between the two ends.

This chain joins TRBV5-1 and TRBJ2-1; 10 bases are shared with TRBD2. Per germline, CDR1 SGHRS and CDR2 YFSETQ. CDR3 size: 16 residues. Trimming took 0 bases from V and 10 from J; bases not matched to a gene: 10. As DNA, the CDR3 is TGCGCCAGCAGCTTGGGGACTAGCGGCACTCAGGGAGAGCAGTTCTTC. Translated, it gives CASSLGTSGTQGEQFF.

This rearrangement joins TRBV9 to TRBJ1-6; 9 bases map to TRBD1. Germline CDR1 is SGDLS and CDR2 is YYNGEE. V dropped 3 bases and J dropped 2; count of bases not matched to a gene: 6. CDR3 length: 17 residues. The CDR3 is CASSEGQGFPYNSPLHF. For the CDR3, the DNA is TGTGCCAGCAGCGAGGGACAGGGTTTCCCCTATAATTCACCCCTCCACTTT.

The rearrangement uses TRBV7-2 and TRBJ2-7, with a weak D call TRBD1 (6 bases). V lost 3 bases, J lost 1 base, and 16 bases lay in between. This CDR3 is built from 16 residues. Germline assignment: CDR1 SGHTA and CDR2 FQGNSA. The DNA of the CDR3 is TGTGCCAGCAGCTTCGGCCGGGGACAACCTTCCTACGAGCAGTACTTC. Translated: CASSFGRGQPSYEQYF.

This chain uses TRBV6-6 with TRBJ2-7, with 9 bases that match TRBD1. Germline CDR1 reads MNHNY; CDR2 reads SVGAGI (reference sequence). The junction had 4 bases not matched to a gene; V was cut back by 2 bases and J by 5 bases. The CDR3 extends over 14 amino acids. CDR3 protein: CASSYTGGADEQYF. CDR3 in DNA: TGTGCCAGCAGTTACACAGGGGGCGCAGACGAGCAGTACTTC.

Written as DNA, the CDR3 is TGCGCCAGCAGCTTTACCCAGGGGGTTAATGAGCAGTTCTTC. Amino acid sequence: CASSFTQGVNEQFF. This sequence joins TRBV5-1 and TRBJ2-1; 7 bases agree with TRBD1. The ends lost 2 bases at V and 7 bases at J; junction bases unmatched: 6. Germline CDR1 is SGHRS and CDR2 is YFSETQ. The length of the CDR3 is 14 residues.

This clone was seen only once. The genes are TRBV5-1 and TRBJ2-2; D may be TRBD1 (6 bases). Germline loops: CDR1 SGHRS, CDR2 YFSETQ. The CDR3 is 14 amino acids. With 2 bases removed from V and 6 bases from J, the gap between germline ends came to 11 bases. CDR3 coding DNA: TGCGCCAGCAGCTTATCTACAGGGTCCGGGGAGCTGTTTTTT. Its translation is CASSLSTGSGELFF.

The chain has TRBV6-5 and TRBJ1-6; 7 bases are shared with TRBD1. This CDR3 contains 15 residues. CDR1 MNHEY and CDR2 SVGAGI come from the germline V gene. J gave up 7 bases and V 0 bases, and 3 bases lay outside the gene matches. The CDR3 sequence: CASSYSGQINSPLHF. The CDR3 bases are TGTGCCAGCAGTTACTCGGGACAGATAAATTCACCCCTCCACTTT.

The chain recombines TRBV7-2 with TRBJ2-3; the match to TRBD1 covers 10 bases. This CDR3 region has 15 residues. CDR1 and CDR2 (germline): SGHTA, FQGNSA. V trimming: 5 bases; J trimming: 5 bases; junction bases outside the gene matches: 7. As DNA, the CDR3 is TGTGCCAGCAGCCCCGACAGGGGGCTGGGAGATACGCAGTATTTT. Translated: CASSPDRGLGDTQYF.

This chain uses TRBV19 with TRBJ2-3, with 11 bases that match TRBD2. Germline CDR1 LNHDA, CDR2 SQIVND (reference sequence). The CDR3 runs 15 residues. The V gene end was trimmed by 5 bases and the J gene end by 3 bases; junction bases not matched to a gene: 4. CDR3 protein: CASSERTSGTDTQYF. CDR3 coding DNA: TGTGCCAGTAGTGAGAGGACTAGCGGGACAGATACGCAGTATTTT. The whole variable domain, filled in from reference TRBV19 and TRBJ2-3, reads DGGITQSPKYLFRKEGQNVTLSCEQNLNHDAMYWYRQDPGQGLRLIYYSQIVNDFQKGDIAEGYSVSREKKESFPLTVTSAQKNPTAFYLCASSERTSGTDTQYFGPGTRLTVL.

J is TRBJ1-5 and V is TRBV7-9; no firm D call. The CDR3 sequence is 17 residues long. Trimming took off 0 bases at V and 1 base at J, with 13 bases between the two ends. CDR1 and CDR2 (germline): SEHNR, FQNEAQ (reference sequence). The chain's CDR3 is CASSLAQAGESNQPQHF. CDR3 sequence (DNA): TGTGCCAGCAGCTTAGCGCAGGCCGGCGAAAGCAATCAGCCCCAGCATTTT.

The CDR3 spells CASSPWGGLAAENTQYF. The CDR3 region has the DNA TGTGCCAGTAGTCCTTGGGGTGGGCTAGCCGCCGAGAATACGCAGTATTTT. The rearrangement uses TRBV19 and TRBJ2-3; D is possibly TRBD2 (5 bases). Germline assignment: CDR1 LNHDA and CDR2 SQIVND (reference sequence). Trimming removed 5 bases at V and 7 bases at J, with 25 bases between. CDR3 size: 17 residues.

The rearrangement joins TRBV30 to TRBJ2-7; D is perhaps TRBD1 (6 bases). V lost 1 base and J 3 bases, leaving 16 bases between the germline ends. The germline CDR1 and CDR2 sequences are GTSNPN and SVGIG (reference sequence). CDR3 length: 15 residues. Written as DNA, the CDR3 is TGTGCCTGGAGTGAGACAGGCAACCTTTACTACGAGCAGTACTTC. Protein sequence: CAWSETGNLYYEQYF. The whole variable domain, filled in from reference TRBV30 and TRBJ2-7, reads SQTIHQWPATLVQPVGSPLSLECTVEGTSNPNLYWYRQAAGRGLQLLFYSVGIGQISSEVPQNLSASRPQDRQFILSSKKLLLSDSGFYLCAWSETGNLYYEQYFGPGTRLTVT.

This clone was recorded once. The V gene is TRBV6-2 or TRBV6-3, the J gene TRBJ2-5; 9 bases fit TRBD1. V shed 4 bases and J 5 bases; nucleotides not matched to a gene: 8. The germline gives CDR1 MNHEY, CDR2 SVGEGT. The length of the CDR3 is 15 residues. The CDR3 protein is CASSSRDRARETQYF. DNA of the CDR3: TGTGCCAGCAGTTCCCGGGACAGGGCGCGGGAGACCCAGTACTTC.